The sample holds one count of the clone carrying this T cell receptor beta chain. Its matching antigen is unknown. Having been cultured for about ten days, the cells underwent CD4+ T cell isolation. Method: immunoSEQ multiplex PCR; TCRdb's copy keeps in-frame clones and lacks some. The sample contains 45,000 to 60,000 clones, 70% to 80% of which appear only once. This entry belongs to a study of vaccination effects on CD4 cells after COVID-19. Study in general: Two-dose vaccination with either BNT162b2 or mRNA-1273 was given to the participants. Notes on the study in general: New vaccine-induced clones were the main type among post-vaccine spike-reactive clones in convalescents. The study found marked clonal contraction of infection- and vaccine-induced clones late after vaccination. Few convalescent patients were included, and no early post-infection timepoints were sampled.

V trimming: 5 bases; J trimming: 8 bases; junction bases outside the gene matches: 15. There are 16 residues in the CDR3. From germline, CDR1 is SGHRS and CDR2 YFSETQ. The receptor's source is a human donor who had a prior SARS-CoV-2 infection. Sequenced here: CD4+ T cells from PBMCs cultured without peptide, sampled before COVID-19 vaccination. The V gene is TRBV5-1, the J gene TRBJ2-1; TRBD2 matches at 8 bases. The CDR3 protein is CASRSERGPARDEQFF. CDR3 in DNA: TGCGCCAGCAGATCTGAGCGGGGGCCCGCTCGGGATGAGCAGTTCTTC.